The sequence of this T cell receptor beta chain was determined in a study of T-cell reconstitution after alpha-beta-depleted transplantation in children. General study results and limits: After transplant, high TCRbeta diversity at day 60 in some patients arose from surviving recipient T cells and thymic progenitors. One year post-transplant, T-cell counts and diversity were largely derived from T cells produced anew.

This clonotype was seen at least ten times. Its antigen is as yet unknown. The CDR3 extends over 13 amino acids. Germline CDR1 is SGHTA and CDR2 is FQGNSA. Trimming took 3 bases from V and 5 from J, leaving 10 bases between them. Preparation of the TCRbeta library involved a method that used unique molecular identifiers. MiXCR was run by TCRdb on the PCR reads, yielding one entry per CDR3 protein. The data contain a few hundred thousand distinct CDR3 sequences, roughly 13% of them singletons. Specimen: PBMCs, mostly from graft donor cells, collected 360 days after TCRalphabeta/CD19-depleted stem cell transplant. The clonotype originates from a male patient under 18 who had a stem cell transplant for acute myeloid leukemia, so the T cells may come from the graft donor. The V call is TRBV7-2, the J call TRBJ2-5; D remains unclear. The CDR3 loop reads CASSFLSLETQYF. In DNA form, the CDR3 reads TGTGCCAGCAGCTTTCTATCATTGGAGACCCAGTACTTC.